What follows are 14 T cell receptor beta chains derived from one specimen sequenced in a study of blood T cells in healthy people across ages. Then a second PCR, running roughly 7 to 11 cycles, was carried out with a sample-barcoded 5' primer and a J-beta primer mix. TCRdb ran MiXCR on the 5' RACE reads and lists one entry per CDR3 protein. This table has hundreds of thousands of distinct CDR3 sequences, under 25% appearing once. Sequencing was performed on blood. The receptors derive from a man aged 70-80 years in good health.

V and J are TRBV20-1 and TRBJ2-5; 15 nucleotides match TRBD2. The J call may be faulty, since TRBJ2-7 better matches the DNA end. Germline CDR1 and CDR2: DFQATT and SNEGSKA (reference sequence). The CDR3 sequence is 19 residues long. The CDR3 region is CSARDQTGLAGGSSYEQYF. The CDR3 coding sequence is TGCAGTGCTAGAGATCAGACGGGACTAGCGGGAGGTAGCTCCTACGAGCAGTACTTC.

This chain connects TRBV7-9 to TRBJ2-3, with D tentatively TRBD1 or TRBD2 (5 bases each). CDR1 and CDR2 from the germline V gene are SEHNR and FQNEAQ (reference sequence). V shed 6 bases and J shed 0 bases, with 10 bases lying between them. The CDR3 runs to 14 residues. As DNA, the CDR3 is TGTGCCAGCAGAGCGTGGGACAGCACAGATACGCAGTATTTT. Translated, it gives CASRAWDSTDTQYF.

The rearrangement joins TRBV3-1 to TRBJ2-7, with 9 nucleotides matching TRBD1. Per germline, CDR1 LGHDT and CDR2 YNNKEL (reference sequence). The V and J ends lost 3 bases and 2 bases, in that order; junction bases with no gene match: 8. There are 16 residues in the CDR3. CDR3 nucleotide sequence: TGTGCCAGCAGCCATGGTTATGGGACAGGGACCTACGAGCAGTACTTC. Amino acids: CASSHGYGTGTYEQYF.

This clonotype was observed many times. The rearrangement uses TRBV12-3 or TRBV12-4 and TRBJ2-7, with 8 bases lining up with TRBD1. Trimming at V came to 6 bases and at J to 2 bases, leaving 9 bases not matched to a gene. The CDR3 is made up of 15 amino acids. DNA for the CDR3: TGTGCCAGCAGCCCCTCTACAGGGGGTACCTACGAGCAGTACTTC. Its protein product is CASSPSTGGTYEQYF.

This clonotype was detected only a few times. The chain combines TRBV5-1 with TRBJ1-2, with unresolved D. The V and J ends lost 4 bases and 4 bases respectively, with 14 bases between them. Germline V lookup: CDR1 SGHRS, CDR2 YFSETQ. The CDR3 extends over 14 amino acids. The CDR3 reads CASSPRARVYGYTF. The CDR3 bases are TGCGCCAGCAGCCCCCGGGCCCGGGTCTATGGCTACACCTTC.

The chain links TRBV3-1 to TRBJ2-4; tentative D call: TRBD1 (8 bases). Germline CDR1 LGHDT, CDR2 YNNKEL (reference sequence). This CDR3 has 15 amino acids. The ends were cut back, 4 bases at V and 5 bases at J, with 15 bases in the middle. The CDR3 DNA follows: TGTGCCAGCAGCCCGAGACAGGGGAGGGAAAACATTCAGTACTTC. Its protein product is CASSPRQGRENIQYF.

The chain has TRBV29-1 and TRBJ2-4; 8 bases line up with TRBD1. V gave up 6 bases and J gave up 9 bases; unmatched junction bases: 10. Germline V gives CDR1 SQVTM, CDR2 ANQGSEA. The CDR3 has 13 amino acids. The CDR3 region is CSVKPGQGGIQYF. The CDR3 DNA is TGCAGCGTCAAACCCGGACAGGGAGGCATTCAGTACTTC.

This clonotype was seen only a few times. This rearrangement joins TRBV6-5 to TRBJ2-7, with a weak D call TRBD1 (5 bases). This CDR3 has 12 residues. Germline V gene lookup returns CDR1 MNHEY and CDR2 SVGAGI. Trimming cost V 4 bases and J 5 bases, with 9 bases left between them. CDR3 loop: CASSSPGNEQYF. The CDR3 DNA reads TGTGCCAGCAGTTCTCCAGGGAACGAGCAGTACTTC.

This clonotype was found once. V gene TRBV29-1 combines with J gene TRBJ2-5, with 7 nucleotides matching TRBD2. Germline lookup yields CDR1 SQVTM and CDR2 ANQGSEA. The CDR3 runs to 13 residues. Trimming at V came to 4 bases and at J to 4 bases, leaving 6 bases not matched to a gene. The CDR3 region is CSVVAGAGETQYF. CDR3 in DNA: TGCAGCGTTGTGGCGGGAGCCGGAGAGACCCAGTACTTC. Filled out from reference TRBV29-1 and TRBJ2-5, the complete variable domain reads SAVISQKPSRDICQRGTSLTIQCQVDSQVTMMFWYRQQPGQSLTLIATANQGSEATYESGFVIDKFPISRPNLTFSTLTVSNMSPEDSSIYLCSVVAGAGETQYFGPGTRLLVL.

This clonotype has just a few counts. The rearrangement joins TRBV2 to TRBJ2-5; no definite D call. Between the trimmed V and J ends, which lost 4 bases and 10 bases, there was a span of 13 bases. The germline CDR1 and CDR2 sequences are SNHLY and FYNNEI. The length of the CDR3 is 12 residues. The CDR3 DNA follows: TGTGCCAGCAGTGTTCGTCCCTTCGACCAGTACTTC. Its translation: CASSVRPFDQYF.

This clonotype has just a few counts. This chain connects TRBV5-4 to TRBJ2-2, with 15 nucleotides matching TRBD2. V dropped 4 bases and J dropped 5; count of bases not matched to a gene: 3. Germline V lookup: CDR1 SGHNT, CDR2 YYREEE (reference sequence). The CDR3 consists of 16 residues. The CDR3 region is CASSRGLAGGTGELFF. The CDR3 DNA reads TGTGCCAGCAGCCGGGGACTAGCGGGAGGTACCGGGGAGCTGTTTTTT.

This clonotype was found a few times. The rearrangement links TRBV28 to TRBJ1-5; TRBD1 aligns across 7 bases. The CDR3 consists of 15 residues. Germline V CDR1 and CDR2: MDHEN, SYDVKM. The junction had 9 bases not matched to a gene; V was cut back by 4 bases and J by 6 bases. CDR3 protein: CASSSPSGQLQPQHF. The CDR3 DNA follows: TGTGCCAGCAGTTCCCCTTCGGGACAGCTTCAGCCCCAGCATTTT. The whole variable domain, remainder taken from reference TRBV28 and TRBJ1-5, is DVKVTQSSRYLVKRTGEKVFLECVQDMDHENMFWYRQDPGLGLRLIYFSYDVKMKEKGDIPEGYSVSREKKERFSLILESASTNQTSMYLCASSSPSGQLQPQHFGDGTRLSIL.

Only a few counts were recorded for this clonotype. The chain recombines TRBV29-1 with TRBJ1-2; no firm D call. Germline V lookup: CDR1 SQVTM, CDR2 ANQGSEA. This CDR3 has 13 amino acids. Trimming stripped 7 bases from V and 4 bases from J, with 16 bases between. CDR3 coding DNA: TGCAGCGCCAACAAGTACCAAGGCTATGGCTACACCTTC. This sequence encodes CSANKYQGYGYTF.

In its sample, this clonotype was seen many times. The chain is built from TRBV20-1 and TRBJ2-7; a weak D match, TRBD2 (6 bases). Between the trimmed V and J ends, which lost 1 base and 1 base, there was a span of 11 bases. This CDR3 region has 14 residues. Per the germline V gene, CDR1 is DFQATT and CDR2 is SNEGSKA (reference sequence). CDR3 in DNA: TGCAGTGCTAGAGGACTGGGGGGATCCTACGAGCAGTACTTC. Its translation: CSARGLGGSYEQYF.